This section outlines one TCR beta chain sequence together with its context. What it recognizes is unknown. A multiplex PCR was run with 60 Vbeta primers and 13 Jbeta primers. The protocol was immunoSEQ multiplex PCR, while the TCRdb copy is restricted to in-frame clones and leaves out a portion. The sample has some 190,000 clones; approximately 82% are singletons. With V trimmed by 7 bases and J by 8 bases, 6 bases remained unmatched. CDR3 length: 14 amino acids. Germline-derived CDR1 and CDR2 are SGDLS and YYNGEE. The sample comes from a study of cytomegalovirus exposure and HLA in healthy donors. Study results and limitations: A likely sequencing artifact accounted for one observed cluster of highly shared sequence variants. TCR beta V segments were, for the most part, productive about 87% or about 30% of the time in an earlier analysis.

The clonotype was recovered from a man aged 35 to 55 in good health and CMV-seropositive. The V gene is TRBV9, the J gene TRBJ2-1, with 13 bases lining up with TRBD2. Sequences were obtained from PBMCs. CDR3 sequence (DNA): TGTGCCAGCCCAGGACTAGCGGGAGTCCATGAGCAGTTCTTC. Protein product: CASPGLAGVHEQFF.